Listed below are T cell receptor beta chains from one sample, sequenced in a study of cytomegalovirus exposure and HLA in healthy donors. The protocol was immunoSEQ multiplex PCR, while the TCRdb copy is restricted to in-frame clones and leaves out a portion. The data show about 140,000 clones, around 65% seen once. Specimen: PBMCs. Receptors originate from a woman between 55 and 75 years old in good health and CMV-seronegative. Both conserved end residues are part of each CDR3. The order of the fields is clone size, V gene, D gene, J gene, CDR3 protein, CDR3 DNA. The D gene is left open where the match is weak. Rows give clone size only sometimes, using once, few, many, or a class for an expanded clone.

.,TRBV15,TRBD1,TRBJ1-5,CATSRGDRGYNQPQHF,TGTGCCACCAGCAGAGGGGACAGGGGATACAATCAGCCCCAGCATTTT
.,TRBV10-3,.,TRBJ2-2,CAISESRDTGELFF,TGTGCCATCAGTGAGTCCAGGGACACCGGGGAGCTGTTTTTT
.,TRBV5-6,.,TRBJ1-2,CASSLRGHNYGYTF,TGTGCCAGCAGCTTGCGGGGACATAACTATGGCTACACCTTC
.,TRBV19,TRBD2,TRBJ2-1,CASSRLAGGSYNEQFF,TGTGCCAGTAGTCGACTAGCGGGAGGCTCCTACAATGAGCAGTTCTTC
.,TRBV29-1,.,TRBJ2-3,CSFGQAGNTQYF,TGCAGCTTCGGACAGGCGGGGAATACGCAGTATTTT
.,TRBV6-1,.,TRBJ1-1,CASRRDFPNTEAFF,TGTGCCAGCAGGAGGGACTTTCCTAACACTGAAGCTTTCTTT
.,TRBV18,.,TRBJ1-4,CASSPRGGTSATNEKLFF,TGTGCCAGCTCACCTCGTGGGGGCACCTCTGCAACTAATGAAAAACTGTTTTTT
.,TRBV6-6,TRBD1,TRBJ1-2,CASSYEDRPYGYTF,TGTGCCAGCAGTTACGAGGACAGGCCTTATGGCTACACCTTC
.,TRBV19,TRBD1,TRBJ2-7,CASSYDRGKYEQYF,TGTGCCAGTAGTTACGACAGGGGAAAGTACGAGCAGTACTTC
once,TRBV6-1,.,TRBJ2-7,CASRVQGSPRYEQYF,TGTGCCAGCAGAGTTCAGGGGAGTCCCCGCTACGAGCAGTACTTC
.,TRBV7-3,TRBD2,TRBJ2-5,CASSISGSGETQYF,TGTGCCAGCAGCATAAGCGGGAGTGGGGAGACCCAGTACTTC
.,TRBV7-3,.,TRBJ1-1,CASSFLGGRGNTEAFF,TGTGCCAGCAGCTTCCTCGGGGGTAGGGGCAACACTGAAGCTTTCTTT
.,TRBV27,.,TRBJ1-5,CASSYRNQPQHF,TGTGCCAGCAGCTATCGCAATCAGCCCCAGCATTTT
once,TRBV9,TRBD1,TRBJ2-6,CASSVVTGAGANVLTF,TGTGCCAGCAGCGTAGTGACAGGGGCTGGGGCCAACGTCCTGACTTTC
.,TRBV6-6,.,TRBJ1-2,CASSPSGGSKGYTF,TGTGCCAGCAGTCCTTCGGGAGGGAGTAAGGGCTACACCTTC
.,TRBV4-2,TRBD2,TRBJ2-2,CASSQDWSGRAVGELFF,TGTGCCAGCAGCCAAGATTGGAGCGGGAGGGCCGTCGGGGAGCTGTTTTTT
.,TRBV27,TRBD2,TRBJ2-1,CASSLLAGGNYNEQFF,TGTGCCAGCAGTCTTTTAGCGGGAGGCAATTACAATGAGCAGTTCTTC
.,TRBV6-5,.,TRBJ2-2,CASSYLTGTRELFF,TGTGCCAGCAGTTACCTGACAGGTACACGGGAGCTGTTTTTT
few,TRBV6-5,TRBD2,TRBJ2-1,CASSFQRGHNEQFF,TGTGCCAGCAGTTTCCAGCGGGGACACAATGAGCAGTTCTTC
.,TRBV7-3,.,TRBJ1-1,CASSLGGGTEAFF,TGTGCCAGCAGCTTGGGGGGGGGCACTGAAGCTTTCTTT
.,TRBV5-4,TRBD1,TRBJ1-1,CASSRGTDYEAFF,TGTGCCAGCAGCAGGGGGACAGACTATGAAGCTTTCTTT
.,TRBV4-3,TRBD2,TRBJ2-7,CASSPGIAGTYEQYF,TGCGCCAGCAGCCCCGGGATAGCGGGGACCTACGAGCAGTACTTC